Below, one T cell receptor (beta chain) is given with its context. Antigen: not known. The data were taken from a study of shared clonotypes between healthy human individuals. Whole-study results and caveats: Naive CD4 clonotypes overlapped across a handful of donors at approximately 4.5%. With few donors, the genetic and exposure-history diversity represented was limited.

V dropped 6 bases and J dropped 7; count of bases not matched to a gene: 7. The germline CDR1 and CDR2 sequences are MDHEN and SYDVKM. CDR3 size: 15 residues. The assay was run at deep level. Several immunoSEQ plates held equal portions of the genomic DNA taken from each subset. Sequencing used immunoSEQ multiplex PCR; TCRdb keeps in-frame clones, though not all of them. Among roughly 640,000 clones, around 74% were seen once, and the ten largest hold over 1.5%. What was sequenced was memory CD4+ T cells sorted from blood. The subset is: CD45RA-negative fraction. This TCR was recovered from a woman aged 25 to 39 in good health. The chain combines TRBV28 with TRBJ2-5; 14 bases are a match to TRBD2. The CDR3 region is CASRTSGRAMLTQYF. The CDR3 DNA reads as TGTGCCAGCAGGACTAGCGGGAGGGCCATGCTGACCCAGTACTTC.